Below, 3 T cell receptor beta chains from the same sample are listed, as sequenced in a study of blood T cell repertoires in COVID-19. Measured with immunoSEQ multiplex PCR; TCRdb has only the in-frame clones, and not every one. The repertoire holds approximately 110,000 clones, with 71% as singletons. The sample taken for sequencing was peripheral blood. Receptors were obtained from a human donor with acute or convalescent COVID-19. The donor label of this sample is uncertain.

The chain uses TRBV7-8 and TRBJ2-4; a weak D match, TRBD1 (5 bases). V was cut by 3 bases and J by 0 bases, with 12 bases left in between. There are 16 residues in the CDR3. Per the germline V gene, CDR1 is SGHVS and CDR2 is FQNEAQ. CDR3 in amino acids: CASSLRQGPAKNIQYF. The CDR3 bases are TGTGCCAGCAGCTTGAGGCAGGGCCCAGCCAAAAACATTCAGTACTTC.

The CDR3 reads CAVGWGQGTFSPLHF. CDR3 in DNA: TGTGCTGTCGGATGGGGACAGGGGACGTTTTCACCCCTCCACTTT. The chain recombines TRBV12-5 with TRBJ1-6, with 10 bases aligning to TRBD1. This CDR3 has 15 residues. The J segment lost 9 bases and the V segment lost 11 bases, leaving 13 bases of the junction unmatched. The germline CDR1 and CDR2 sequences are LGHNT and FRNRAP.

The chain carries TRBV21-1 and TRBJ2-7; the D segment call TRBD1 is taken from the table without a DNA check. TRBV21-1 is labeled a pseudogene. The CDR3 is 11 amino acids. The CDR3 DNA is TGTGCCAGCAGCCGAACAGGTTCGAGAGACGTC. It translates to CASSRTGSRDV.